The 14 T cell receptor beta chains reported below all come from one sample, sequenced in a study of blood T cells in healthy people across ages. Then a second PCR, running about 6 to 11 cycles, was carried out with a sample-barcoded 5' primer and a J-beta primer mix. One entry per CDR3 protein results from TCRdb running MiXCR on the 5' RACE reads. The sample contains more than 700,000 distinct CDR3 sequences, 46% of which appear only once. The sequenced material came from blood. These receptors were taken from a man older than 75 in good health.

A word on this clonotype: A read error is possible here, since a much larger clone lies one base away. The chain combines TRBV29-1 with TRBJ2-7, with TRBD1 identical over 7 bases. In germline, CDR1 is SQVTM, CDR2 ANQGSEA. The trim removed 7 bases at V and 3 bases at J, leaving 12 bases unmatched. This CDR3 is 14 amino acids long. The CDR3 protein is CSAVGTGEIYEQYF. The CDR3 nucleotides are TGCAGCGCTGTTGGCACAGGGGAAATCTACGAGCAGTACTTC.

The CDR3 spells CASSVDQGSYEQYF. CDR3 nucleotides: TGTGCCAGCAGCGTAGATCAGGGGTCCTACGAGCAGTACTTC. V is TRBV9 and J is TRBJ2-7; maybe TRBD1 (6 bases). CDR1 and CDR2 from the germline V gene are SGDLS and YYNGEE. The CDR3 is made up of 14 amino acids. The V gene lost 0 bases and the J gene lost 1 base, with 8 bases spanning the gap. Based on the CDR3 plus reference TRBV9 and TRBJ2-7, the full variable domain is DSGVTQTPKHLITATGQRVTLRCSPRSGDLSVYWYQQSLDQGLQFLIQYYNGEERAKGNILERFSAQQFPDLHSELNLSSLELGDSALYFCASSVDQGSYEQYFGPGTRLTVT.

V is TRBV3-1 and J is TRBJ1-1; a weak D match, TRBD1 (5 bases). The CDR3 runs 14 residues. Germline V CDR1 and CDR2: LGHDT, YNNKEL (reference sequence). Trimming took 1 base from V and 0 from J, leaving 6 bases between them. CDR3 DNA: TGTGCCAGCAGCCAAGGCAGGGTGAACACTGAAGCTTTCTTT. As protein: CASSQGRVNTEAFF.

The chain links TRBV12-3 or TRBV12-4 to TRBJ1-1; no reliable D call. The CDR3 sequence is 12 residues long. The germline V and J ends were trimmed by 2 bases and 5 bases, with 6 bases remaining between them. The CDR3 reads CASSLRVTEAFF. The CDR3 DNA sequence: TGTGCCAGCAGTTTAAGGGTGACTGAAGCTTTCTTT.

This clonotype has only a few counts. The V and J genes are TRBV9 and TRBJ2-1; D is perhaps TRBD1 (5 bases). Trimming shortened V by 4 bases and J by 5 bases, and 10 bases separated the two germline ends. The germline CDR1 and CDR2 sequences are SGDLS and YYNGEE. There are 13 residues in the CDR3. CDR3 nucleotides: TGTGCCAGCAGCTCCCAAGGGGACAATGAGCAGTTCTTC. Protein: CASSSQGDNEQFF.

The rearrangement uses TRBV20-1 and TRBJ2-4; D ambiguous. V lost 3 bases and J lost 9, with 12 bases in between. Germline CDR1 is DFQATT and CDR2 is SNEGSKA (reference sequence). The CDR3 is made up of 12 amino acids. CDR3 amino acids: CSASLLSSIQYF. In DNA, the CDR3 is TGCAGTGCTAGTCTCCTTTCTTCCATTCAGTACTTC.

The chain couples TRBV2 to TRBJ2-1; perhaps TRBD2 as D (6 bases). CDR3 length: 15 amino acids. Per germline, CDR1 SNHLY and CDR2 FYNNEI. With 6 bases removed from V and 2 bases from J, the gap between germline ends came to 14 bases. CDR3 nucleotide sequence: TGTGCCAGCAGGGAGGGACGGAGCCCCTACAATGAGCAGTTCTTC. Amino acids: CASREGRSPYNEQFF.

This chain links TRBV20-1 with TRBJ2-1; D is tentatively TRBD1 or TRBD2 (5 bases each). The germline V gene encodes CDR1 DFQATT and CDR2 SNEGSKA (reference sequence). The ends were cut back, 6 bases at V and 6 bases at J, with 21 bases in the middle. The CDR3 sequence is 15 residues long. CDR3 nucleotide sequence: TGCAGTGCGGTACCCGGGACCCCCGGGGTCAATGAGCAGTTCTTC. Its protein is CSAVPGTPGVNEQFF.

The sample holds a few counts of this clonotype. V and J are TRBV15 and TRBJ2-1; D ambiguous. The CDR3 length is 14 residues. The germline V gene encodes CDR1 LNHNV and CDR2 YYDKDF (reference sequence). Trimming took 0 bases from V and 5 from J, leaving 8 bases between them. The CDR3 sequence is CATSREPPNNEQFF. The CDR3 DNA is TGTGCCACCAGCAGAGAGCCCCCGAACAATGAGCAGTTCTTC.

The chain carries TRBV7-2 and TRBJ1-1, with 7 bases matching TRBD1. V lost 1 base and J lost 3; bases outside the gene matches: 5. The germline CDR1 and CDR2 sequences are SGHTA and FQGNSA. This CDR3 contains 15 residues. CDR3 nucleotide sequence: TGTGCCAGCAGCTTAGGGAGGGGGCGCGACACTGAAGCTTTCTTT. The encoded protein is CASSLGRGRDTEAFF.

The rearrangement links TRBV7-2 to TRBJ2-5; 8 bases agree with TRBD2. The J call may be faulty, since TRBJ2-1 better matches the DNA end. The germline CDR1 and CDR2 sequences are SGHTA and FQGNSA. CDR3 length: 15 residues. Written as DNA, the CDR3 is TGTGCCAGCAGCTTACCGGGAGGGAGTAGGGAGACCCAGTTCTTC. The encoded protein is CASSLPGGSRETQFF.

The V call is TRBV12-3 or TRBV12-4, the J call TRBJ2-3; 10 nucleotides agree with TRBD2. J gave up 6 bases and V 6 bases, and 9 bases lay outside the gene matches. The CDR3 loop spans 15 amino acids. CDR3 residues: CASRPRASGGDTQYF. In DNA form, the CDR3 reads TGTGCCAGCAGGCCCCGTGCTAGCGGGGGCGATACGCAGTATTTT.

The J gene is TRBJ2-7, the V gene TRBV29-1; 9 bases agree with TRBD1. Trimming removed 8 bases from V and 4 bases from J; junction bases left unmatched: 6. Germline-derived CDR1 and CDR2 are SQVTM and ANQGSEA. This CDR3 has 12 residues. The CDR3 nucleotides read TGCAGCATACAAGGACAGGGGTACGAGCAGTACTTC. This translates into CSIQGQGYEQYF.

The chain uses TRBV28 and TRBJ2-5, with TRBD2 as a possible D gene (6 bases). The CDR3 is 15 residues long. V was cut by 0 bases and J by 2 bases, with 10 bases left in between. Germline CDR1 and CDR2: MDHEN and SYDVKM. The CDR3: CASSLWGGPQETQYF. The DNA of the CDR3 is TGTGCCAGCAGTTTATGGGGGGGACCACAAGAGACCCAGTACTTC.